These 26 T cell receptor beta chains came from one sample sequenced in a study of T cell repertoires in cytomegalovirus infection. No antigens are known for them. TCRdb passed the reads through MiXCR, listing each CDR3 protein once. The sample has about a million distinct CDR3 sequences; roughly 31% are singletons. The source was cultured CD8+ T cells from PBMCs, collected from culture after CMV antigen stimulation. These receptor sequences come from a human donor in good health (CMV status not recorded). Some clones in this sample may be carry-over from other donors' samples.

This clonotype has at least ten counts. This chain connects TRBV7-8 to TRBJ2-4; D gene ambiguous. This CDR3 contains 16 residues. The V gene's germline CDR1 is SGHVS and CDR2 FQNEAQ. Trimming pared 6 bases from V and 0 bases from J, leaving 15 bases between. CDR3 in amino acids: CASSQGPTLAKNIQYF. As DNA, the CDR3 is TGTGCCAGCAGTCAAGGACCGACCCTAGCCAAAAACATTCAGTACTTC.

In DNA, the CDR3 is TGTGCCAGCAGTTACTCCCGAGGGACAGACGGGGCGGACACTGAAGCTTTCTTT. It translates to CASSYSRGTDGADTEAFF. This chain uses TRBV6-6 with TRBJ1-1; TRBD1 matches at 7 bases. The CDR3 totals 18 residues. Germline loops: CDR1 MNHNY, CDR2 SVGAGI (reference sequence). V was pared by 0 bases and J by 3 bases, with 13 bases of the junction left unmatched.

The chain employs TRBV28 and TRBJ1-1; no clear D. The germline gives CDR1 MDHEN, CDR2 SYDVKM. Trimming removed 6 bases from V and 3 bases from J, with 14 bases in between. CDR3 size: 14 residues. The CDR3 bases are TGTGCCAGCAGCCATTACGAGAGGTACACTGAAGCTTTCTTT. This encodes CASSHYERYTEAFF.

This clonotype was seen many times. The chain is built from TRBV2 and TRBJ1-2, with D possibly matching TRBD1 (5 bases). Germline CDR1 reads SNHLY; CDR2 reads FYNNEI. The CDR3 runs to 13 residues. V was trimmed by 6 bases and J by 8 bases, leaving 16 bases between them. The CDR3 sequence: CASRGTPSGGYTF. DNA of the CDR3: TGTGCCAGCAGAGGGACCCCCTCGGGCGGCTACACCTTC. The full variable domain, rest sourced from reference TRBV2 and TRBJ1-2, is EPEVTQTPSHQVTQMGQEVILRCVPISNHLYFYWYRQILGQKVEFLVSFYNNEISEKSEIFDDQFSVERPDGSNFTLKIRSTKLEDSAMYFCASRGTPSGGYTFGSGTRLTVV.

The chain joins TRBV14 to TRBJ2-1, with 11 bases matching TRBD2. CDR1 and CDR2 from the germline V gene are SGHDN and FVKESK. The CDR3 length is 17 residues. The V gene end was trimmed by 5 bases and the J gene end by 4 bases; junction bases not matched to a gene: 10. The CDR3 DNA is TGTGCCAGCAGCTTCGCACCACTAGCGGGGGCGTACAATGAGCAGTTCTTC. As protein: CASSFAPLAGAYNEQFF.

The chain is built from TRBV2 and TRBJ2-7; 12 bases are a match to TRBD1. V lost 9 bases to trimming and J lost 0 bases; unmatched junction nucleotides: 3. Germline V gene lookup returns CDR1 SNHLY and CDR2 FYNNEI. The CDR3 consists of 14 residues. The CDR3 is CAREGQGASYEQYF. The CDR3 DNA is TGTGCCAGGGAGGGACAGGGGGCCTCCTACGAGCAGTACTTC.

The chain employs TRBV4-1 and TRBJ1-2, with TRBD1 as a possible D gene (5 bases). The CDR3 runs to 14 residues. The germline V and J ends were trimmed by 0 bases and 7 bases, with 12 bases remaining between them. The germline V gene encodes CDR1 MGHRA and CDR2 YSYEKL. CDR3 residues: CASSQDPGYRGYTF. The DNA of the CDR3 is TGCGCCAGCAGCCAAGATCCAGGGTATCGTGGCTACACCTTC.

This clonotype was counted a single time. Possible read error: a much larger clone is one base away. V and J are TRBV27 and TRBJ2-1, with 7 bases aligning to TRBD2. The CDR3 is 15 residues long. Per the germline V gene, CDR1 is MNHEY and CDR2 is SMNVEV (reference sequence). The CDR3 spells CPSTTGGPHYNEQFF. CDR3 nucleotides: TGTCCCAGCACAACGGGGGGACCTCACTACAATGAGCAGTTCTTC.

CDR3 sequence (DNA): TGCGCCAGCAGCTTGCCGGAGACAGGGAAGGGAGAGACCCAGTACTTC. It is translated as CASSLPETGKGETQYF. The chain is built from TRBV5-1 and TRBJ2-5, with 7 bases identical to TRBD1. The CDR3 totals 16 residues. Germline assignment: CDR1 SGHRS and CDR2 YFSETQ. Trimming took 1 base from V and 4 from J; bases not matched to a gene: 10.

Many counts were recorded for this clonotype. The chain combines TRBV7-9 with TRBJ1-5; 8 bases are shared with TRBD1. The V segment lost 4 bases and the J segment 0 bases; nucleotides outside the gene matches: 14. In germline, CDR1 is SEHNR, CDR2 FQNEAQ (reference sequence). This CDR3 is 19 amino acids long. The CDR3 reads CASSSPTGGPGGSNQPQHF. As DNA, the CDR3 is TGTGCCAGCAGCTCGCCCACAGGGGGGCCTGGAGGTAGCAATCAGCCCCAGCATTTT.

The chain has TRBV7-2 and TRBJ1-3; perhaps TRBD1 as D (5 bases). V was trimmed by 4 bases and J by 0 bases, leaving 19 bases between them. The length of the CDR3 is 18 residues. CDR1 is SGHTA, CDR2 FQGNSA, per germline. The CDR3 loop reads CASSSTAPGPISGNTIYF. The CDR3 bases are TGTGCCAGCAGCTCCACGGCCCCAGGGCCTATCTCTGGAAACACCATATATTTT. The full variable domain, its missing parts supplied by reference TRBV7-2 and TRBJ1-3, is GAGVSQSPSNKVTEKGKDVELRCDPISGHTALYWYRQSLGQGLEFLIYFQGNSAPDKSGLPSDRFSAERTGGSVSTLTIQRTQQEDSAVYLCASSSTAPGPISGNTIYFGEGSWLTVV.

This rearrangement joins TRBV15 to TRBJ1-5; 11 bases align to TRBD1. The trim removed 3 bases at V and 6 bases at J, leaving 4 bases unmatched. CDR1 and CDR2 from the germline V gene are LNHNV and YYDKDF (reference sequence). CDR3 size: 15 residues. The CDR3 nucleotides read TGTGCCACCAGCAGGGACAGGGGGCATGGTCAGCCCCAGCATTTT. Translated, it gives CATSRDRGHGQPQHF.

This clonotype was counted a few times. The chain carries TRBV15 and TRBJ2-2; no clear D. The V gene's germline CDR1 is LNHNV and CDR2 YYDKDF (reference sequence). The CDR3 loop spans 12 amino acids. V dropped 0 bases and J dropped 7 bases, with 3 bases sitting between them. In nucleotides, the CDR3 is TGTGCCACCAGCAGAGAGGGCGGGGAGCTGTTTTTT. Its translation is CATSREGGELFF.

This chain links TRBV12-3 or TRBV12-4 with TRBJ2-5; possible D gene TRBD2, 5 bases. This CDR3 has 14 amino acids. Trimming took off 6 bases at V and 4 bases at J, with 15 bases between the two ends. CDR3 nucleotide sequence: TGTGCCAGCAGCCTAGCCCGAGGAGGAGAGACCCAGTACTTC. It is translated as CASSLARGGETQYF.

The CDR3 sequence: CASSYDREGGHSNQPQHF. DNA for the CDR3: TGTGCCAGCAGTTACGACAGGGAAGGGGGCCATAGCAATCAGCCCCAGCATTTT. The rearrangement joins TRBV6-6 to TRBJ1-5; 7 bases agree with TRBD1. Losses at the gene ends were 2 bases for V and 0 bases for J; bases not matched to a gene: 10. Germline V gives CDR1 MNHNY, CDR2 SVGAGI (reference sequence). The CDR3 extends over 18 amino acids.

This chain joins TRBV28 and TRBJ2-7, with 9 positions matching TRBD1. Trimming at V came to 10 bases and at J to 2 bases, leaving 15 bases not matched to a gene. CDR1 MDHEN and CDR2 SYDVKM come from the germline V gene. This CDR3 spans 16 amino acids. The CDR3 DNA reads TGTGCCACTTCGGAGCCCTTACGACAGGGGGCCTACGAGCAGTACGTC. Translated: CATSEPLRQGAYEQYV.

This chain joins TRBV29-1 and TRBJ2-1; 7 nucleotides line up with TRBD1. The trim removed 5 bases at V and 4 bases at J, leaving 11 bases unmatched. The CDR3 is 15 amino acids. CDR1 is SQVTM and CDR2 is ANQGSEA in the germline V gene. The CDR3 is CSVQPGTAHYNEQFF. The CDR3 DNA reads TGCAGCGTTCAACCCGGGACAGCCCATTACAATGAGCAGTTCTTC.

The chain recombines TRBV9 with TRBJ2-7; no clear D gene. Germline-derived CDR1 and CDR2 are SGDLS and YYNGEE. CDR3 length: 15 amino acids. The V gene lost 0 bases and the J gene lost 1 base, with 11 bases spanning the gap. The CDR3 reads CASSVGSFGSYEQYF. The CDR3 DNA follows: TGTGCCAGCAGCGTAGGGAGCTTCGGGTCCTACGAGCAGTACTTC.

The rearrangement links TRBV15 to TRBJ2-2; 13 nucleotides align to TRBD2. The CDR3 consists of 16 residues. Germline loops: CDR1 LNHNV, CDR2 YYDKDF (reference sequence). The ends lost 2 bases at V and 6 bases at J; junction bases unmatched: 3. The CDR3 reads CATSRPGTSGAGELFF. The CDR3 DNA follows: TGTGCCACCAGCAGACCCGGGACTAGCGGGGCCGGGGAGCTGTTTTTT.

The count of this clonotype is one. The chain couples TRBV12-3 or TRBV12-4 to TRBJ2-1; unclear D gene. The CDR3 runs 12 residues. V was pared by 6 bases and J by 8 bases, with 11 bases between. CDR3 sequence reads: CASRLYTYEQFF. CDR3 in DNA: TGTGCCAGCAGACTGTACACCTATGAGCAGTTCTTC.

The sample holds a few counts of this clonotype. The DNA of the CDR3 is TGTGCCAGCAGCTCCCCTAGCGGTGTAGAGACCCAGTACTTC. Translated: CASSSPSGVETQYF. The rearrangement uses TRBV7-9 and TRBJ2-5, with 7 bases lining up with TRBD2. V was pared by 4 bases and J by 4 bases, with 6 bases of the junction left unmatched. CDR3 length: 14 amino acids. The germline V gene has CDR1 SEHNR and CDR2 FQNEAQ (reference sequence). Full variable domain (remainder filled in from reference TRBV7-9 and TRBJ2-5): DTGVSQNPRHKITKRGQNVTFRCDPISEHNRLYWYRQTLGQGPEFLTYFQNEAQLEKSRLLSDRFSAERPKGSFSTLEIQRTEQGDSAMYLCASSSPSGVETQYFGPGTRLLVL.

The J gene is TRBJ1-6, the V gene TRBV6-2 or TRBV6-3, with 8 bases lining up with TRBD1. Trimming removed 6 bases from V and 7 bases from J; junction bases left unmatched: 11. The CDR3 has 16 residues. Germline CDR1 and CDR2: MNHEY and SVGEGT. This CDR3 reads CASRKPGQAFNSPLHF. CDR3 DNA: TGTGCCAGCAGAAAACCGGGACAGGCCTTCAATTCACCCCTCCACTTT.

In its sample, this clonotype was seen a few times. The genes are TRBV19 and TRBJ1-5, with 7 bases that match TRBD1. Trimming cost V 0 bases and J 7 bases; bases outside gene matches: 15. The germline gives CDR1 LNHDA, CDR2 SQIVND (reference sequence). CDR3 length equals 18 residues. CDR3 DNA: TGTGCCAGTAGTATAGATCGGGACAGTGAGAATGAAGAACAGCCCCAGCATTTT. As protein: CASSIDRDSENEEQPQHF.

In this sample, this clonotype turned up a few times. The gene calls are TRBV27 and TRBJ1-1, with D unclear. V was clipped by 3 bases and J by 4 bases, with 12 bases between them. Germline assignment: CDR1 MNHEY and CDR2 SMNVEV (reference sequence). This CDR3 is built from 14 residues. CDR3: CASSLSTGSTEAFF. The CDR3 DNA reads TGTGCCAGCAGTTTGTCGACGGGCAGCACTGAAGCTTTCTTT.

This clonotype was recorded many times. The chain employs TRBV7-2 and TRBJ2-7, with 12 bases aligning to TRBD2. Losses at the gene ends were 5 bases for V and 3 bases for J; bases not matched to a gene: 5. Germline CDR1 SGHTA, CDR2 FQGNSA. The CDR3 is 15 amino acids. This CDR3 reads CASSPTSGGNYEQYF. Written as DNA, the CDR3 is TGTGCCAGCAGCCCCACTAGCGGGGGGAACTACGAGCAGTACTTC. The full variable domain, completed using reference TRBV7-2 and TRBJ2-7, is GAGVSQSPSNKVTEKGKDVELRCDPISGHTALYWYRQSLGQGLEFLIYFQGNSAPDKSGLPSDRFSAERTGGSVSTLTIQRTQQEDSAVYLCASSPTSGGNYEQYFGPGTRLTVT.

The chain has TRBV9 and TRBJ2-3; D perhaps matches TRBD2 (5 bases). This CDR3 has 13 residues. V was cut by 3 bases and J by 6 bases, with 11 bases left in between. Germline values: CDR1 SGDLS, CDR2 YYNGEE. The CDR3 bases are TGTGCCAGCAGCGGCACGAGGGCCGATACGCAGTATTTT. It specifies CASSGTRADTQYF.